The 18 T cell receptor beta chains below were found in one sample sequenced in a study of shared clonotypes between healthy human individuals. TCRdb keeps only in-frame clones here, not all; method: immunoSEQ multiplex PCR. The sample lists approximately 2.5 million clones, around nine tenths occurring once. The sample consisted of naive CD4+ T cells sorted from blood. Subset in this sample: CD45RA+ positively selected. Receptors originate from a man between 18 and 35 years old in good health.

This rearrangement joins TRBV27 to TRBJ1-4; 7 bases align to TRBD1. Looked up from germline, CDR1 is MNHEY and CDR2 is SMNVEV (reference sequence). V gave up 5 bases and J gave up 7 bases; unmatched junction bases: 19. CDR3 length: 18 amino acids. In DNA form, the CDR3 reads TGTGCCAGCAGTATAACGCTCGGGACAGCCACCAGGCGTGAAAAACTGTTTTTT. Its translation is CASSITLGTATRREKLFF.

The genes are TRBV4-1 and TRBJ2-7; TRBD2 matches 10 bases. Germline values: CDR1 MGHRA, CDR2 YSYEKL. The CDR3 loop spans 15 amino acids. J lost 2 bases, V lost 4 bases, and 5 bases had no gene match. In DNA, the CDR3 is TGCGCCAGCAGCCCTGGACTAGCGGATACCTACGAGCAGTACTTC. Encoded protein: CASSPGLADTYEQYF.

The chain links TRBV30 to TRBJ2-5; no clear D. The last part of the DNA fits TRBJ2-7 better; the J call may be wrong. Germline-derived CDR1 and CDR2 are GTSNPN and SVGIG (reference sequence). The CDR3 length is 14 residues. The chain's CDR3 is CAWSPGTIYYEQYF. CDR3 bases: TGTGCCTGGAGTCCAGGAACCATCTATTACGAGCAGTACTTC.

Regarding this clone: Distinct nucleotide sequences in the sample also encode this CDR3. V gene TRBV6-1 combines with J gene TRBJ1-2; no clear D. The germline V gene has CDR1 MNHNS and CDR2 SASEGT. The CDR3 spans 14 residues. V shed 1 base and J shed 4 bases, with 10 bases lying between them. Written as DNA, the CDR3 is TGTGCCAGCAGTGAAGAGACTGGGCTCTATGGCTACACCTTC. Residues: CASSEETGLYGYTF.

V is TRBV5-4 and J is TRBJ1-1; 7 bases line up with TRBD1. V trimming: 4 bases; J trimming: 7 bases; junction bases outside the gene matches: 13. The CDR3 has 15 residues. CDR1 is SGHNT, CDR2 YYREEE, per germline (reference sequence). The chain's CDR3 is CASSRDPGQLLEAFF. The CDR3 DNA sequence: TGTGCCAGCAGCAGGGATCCGGGACAGTTGCTTGAAGCTTTCTTT. The full variable domain, with the rest looked up from reference TRBV5-4 and TRBJ1-1, is ETGVTQSPTHLIKTRGQQVTLRCSSQSGHNTVSWYQQALGQGPQFIFQYYREEENGRGNFPPRFSGLQFPNYSSELNVNALELDDSALYLCASSRDPGQLLEAFFGQGTRLTVV.

The V gene is TRBV9, the J gene TRBJ1-5; 8 bases are shared with TRBD1. Germline values: CDR1 SGDLS, CDR2 YYNGEE. V shed 3 bases, J shed 5 bases, and the junction held 7 bases outside the gene matches. This CDR3 region has 15 residues. The CDR3 here is CASSAGQGMDQPQHF. The CDR3 region has the DNA TGTGCCAGCAGCGCCGGACAGGGCATGGATCAGCCCCAGCATTTT.

The chain carries TRBV4-2 and TRBJ2-2, with D perhaps matching TRBD2 (5 bases). CDR3 length: 14 amino acids. CDR1 and CDR2 (germline): LGHNA, YNFKEQ. V was trimmed by 2 bases and J by 7 bases, leaving 11 bases between them. The CDR3 DNA reads as TGTGCCAGCAGCCAATTGAGGGTAGGCGGGGAGCTGTTTTTT. Protein: CASSQLRVGGELFF.

This clone was recorded once. The V call is TRBV6-1, the J call TRBJ1-2, with D perhaps TRBD1 (5 bases). Trimming pared 7 bases from V and 3 bases from J, leaving 18 bases between. This CDR3 spans 15 amino acids. Germline-derived CDR1 and CDR2 are MNHNS and SASEGT. CDR3 protein: CASTRDSLPYYGYTF. The CDR3, as DNA: TGTGCCAGCACCCGGGACTCCCTACCCTACTATGGCTACACCTTC.

This clone has a single count. The gene calls are TRBV2 and TRBJ2-5, with 12 positions matching TRBD2. Germline V gene sequence: CDR1 SNHLY, CDR2 FYNNEI. Germline trimming cut 11 bases from V and 4 bases from J; bases unmatched to any gene: 5. This CDR3 region has 13 residues. The CDR3 DNA is TGTGCCGGCTCGGGACTAGCGGGAGAGACCCAGTACTTC. Amino acid sequence: CAGSGLAGETQYF.

V and J are TRBV6-5 and TRBJ2-4; 11 bases agree with TRBD1. The ends lost 6 bases at V and 7 bases at J; junction bases unmatched: 5. Looked up from germline, CDR1 is MNHEY and CDR2 is SVGAGI. CDR3 length equals 14 residues. The CDR3 nucleotides are TGTGCCAGCAGCTGGGACAGGGGGAGGAACATTCAGTACTTC. Translated: CASSWDRGRNIQYF.

The V and J genes are TRBV2 and TRBJ1-4, with D perhaps TRBD1 (6 bases). CDR1 and CDR2 (germline): SNHLY, FYNNEI. The V end was cut by 7 bases, the J end by 7 bases, with 19 bases between. This CDR3 has 15 residues. CDR3 region: CASIGTGAKFEKLFF. As DNA, the CDR3 is TGTGCCAGCATCGGTACGGGGGCCAAGTTTGAAAAACTGTTTTTT.

V and J are TRBV7-3 and TRBJ1-1, with TRBD1 as a possible D gene (6 bases). CDR1 is SGHTA and CDR2 is FQGTGA in the germline V gene. The CDR3 runs to 15 residues. Trimming took 1 base from V and 0 from J, leaving 9 bases between them. In nucleotides, the CDR3 is TGTGCCAGCAGCTTAAATGGGGGCATGAACACTGAAGCTTTCTTT. It encodes CASSLNGGMNTEAFF.

The V gene is TRBV4-3, the J gene TRBJ2-1; 13 bases match TRBD2. The CDR3 is made up of 16 amino acids. Germline V gene sequence: CDR1 LGHNA, CDR2 YSLEER. V shed 3 bases, J shed 8 bases, and the junction held 7 bases outside the gene matches. CDR3 in DNA: TGCGCCAGCAGCCACGGACTAGCGGGAGTGGGCTATGAGCAGTTCTTC. It is translated as CASSHGLAGVGYEQFF.

Only one count was recorded for this clone. The chain combines TRBV5-1 with TRBJ2-7; a weak D match, TRBD2 (5 bases). The germline V gene encodes CDR1 SGHRS and CDR2 YFSETQ. V shed 1 base and J shed 0 bases, with 11 bases lying between them. This CDR3 has 15 amino acids. CDR3 coding DNA: TGCGCCAGCAGCTTGTCTAGCCAGAGCTCCTACGAGCAGTACTTC. Protein: CASSLSSQSSYEQYF. Looking up the rest from reference TRBV5-1 and TRBJ2-7 gives the full variable domain: KAGVTQTPRYLIKTRGQQVTLSCSPISGHRSVSWYQQTPGQGLQFLFEYFSETQRNKGNFPGRFSGRQFSNSRSEMNVSTLELGDSALYLCASSLSSQSSYEQYFGPGTRLTVT.

A word on this clone: The identical CDR3 is also encoded by other nucleotide sequences in the sample. The CDR3 sequence: CASSVGGLGYNEQFF. CDR3 nucleotides: TGTGCCAGCAGCGTAGGGGGACTCGGCTACAATGAGCAGTTCTTC. This chain connects TRBV9 to TRBJ2-1; the D gene is possibly TRBD2 (6 bases). From germline, CDR1 is SGDLS and CDR2 YYNGEE. The CDR3 has 15 amino acids. V gave up 0 bases and J gave up 3 bases, with 10 bases separating them. Based on the CDR3 plus reference TRBV9 and TRBJ2-1, the full variable domain is DSGVTQTPKHLITATGQRVTLRCSPRSGDLSVYWYQQSLDQGLQFLIQYYNGEERAKGNILERFSAQQFPDLHSELNLSSLELGDSALYFCASSVGGLGYNEQFFGPGTRLTVL.

This chain connects TRBV5-1 to TRBJ2-7; D is perhaps TRBD2 (5 bases). V was shortened by 1 base and J by 1 base, with 12 bases between the two germline ends. The germline CDR1 and CDR2 sequences are SGHRS and YFSETQ. The CDR3 consists of 15 residues. The CDR3 DNA reads TGCGCCAGCAGCTTGCTAGCCACAATTTCCTACGAGCAGTACTTC. Protein: CASSLLATISYEQYF.

This chain links TRBV16 with TRBJ2-7; TRBD1 or TRBD2 may be the D gene (5 bases each). There are 12 residues in the CDR3. Germline CDR1 is KGHSY and CDR2 is FQNENV. V dropped 1 base and J dropped 4 bases, with 5 bases sitting between them. The chain's CDR3 is CASSQWGYEQYF. The CDR3 nucleotides read TGTGCCAGCAGCCAATGGGGGTACGAGCAGTACTTC.

Points on this clone: Other nucleotide sequences in the sample specify the same CDR3. The chain couples TRBV5-1 to TRBJ1-4; 7 bases agree with TRBD1. Germline V gene data show CDR1 as SGHRS and CDR2 as YFSETQ. CDR3 length: 14 residues. Trimming took 2 bases from V and 4 from J; bases not matched to a gene: 2. The CDR3 sequence is CASSLQGYNEKLFF. CDR3 DNA sequence: TGCGCCAGCAGCTTACAGGGGTATAATGAAAAACTGTTTTTT.